The 8 T cell receptor beta chains in this list originate from one sample, sequenced in a study of blood T cell repertoires in COVID-19. Profiled with immunoSEQ multiplex PCR; TCRdb holds only in-frame clones, not every one. The repertoire consists of roughly 100,000 clones, with just under 85% occurring once and the leading ten covering around 9.5%. The sequenced material came from peripheral blood. The source is a man aged 40-55 years with active or convalescent COVID-19.

The chain has TRBV18 and TRBJ2-3, with 9 bases matching TRBD2. CDR1 and CDR2 (germline): KGHSH, LQKENI. CDR3 length: 15 amino acids. The V segment lost 1 base and the J segment 6 bases; nucleotides outside the gene matches: 5. The CDR3 nucleotides are TGTGCCAGCTCACCACTAAGCGGGGGGCCGGATACGCAGTATTTT. Translating gives CASSPLSGGPDTQYF.

V and J are TRBV7-2 and TRBJ1-2; D unclear. CDR3 length: 11 residues. The germline gives CDR1 SGHTA, CDR2 FQGNSA. Trimming stripped 4 bases from V and 7 bases from J, with 7 bases between. CDR3 loop: CASSSTSGYTF. The CDR3 region has the DNA TGTGCCAGCAGCTCCACGAGTGGCTACACCTTC.

The chain uses TRBV7-9 and TRBJ1-5; weak D call: TRBD1 (6 bases). The V gene's germline CDR1 is SEHNR and CDR2 FQNEAQ (reference sequence). The CDR3 contains 17 residues. The V end was cut by 1 base, the J end by 2 bases, with 15 bases between. CDR3 bases: TGTGCCAGCAGCTTAGGAGCGTCAGGGGCGGGCAATCAGCCCCAGCATTTT. It translates to CASSLGASGAGNQPQHF. The variable domain in full, completed from reference TRBV7-9 and TRBJ1-5, reads DTGVSQNPRHKITKRGQNVTFRCDPISEHNRLYWYRQTLGQGPEFLTYFQNEAQLEKSRLLSDRFSAERPKGSFSTLEIQRTEQGDSAMYLCASSLGASGAGNQPQHFGDGTRLSIL.

V and J are TRBV7-2 and TRBJ1-2, with 11 bases matching TRBD1. The length of the CDR3 is 15 residues. J was trimmed by 5 bases and V by 3 bases; bases with no gene match: 5. Germline values: CDR1 SGHTA, CDR2 FQGNSA. In DNA form, the CDR3 reads TGTGCCAGCAGCTTTGGGGACAGGGGGAGTTATGGCTACACCTTC. As protein: CASSFGDRGSYGYTF. Full variable domain (outside the CDR3, taken from reference TRBV7-2 and TRBJ1-2): GAGVSQSPSNKVTEKGKDVELRCDPISGHTALYWYRQSLGQGLEFLIYFQGNSAPDKSGLPSDRFSAERTGGSVSTLTIQRTQQEDSAVYLCASSFGDRGSYGYTFGSGTRLTVV.

The chain links TRBV6-4 to TRBJ1-1; 8 bases line up with TRBD1. The junction had 2 bases not matched to a gene; V was cut back by 6 bases and J by 2 bases. Germline lookup yields CDR1 MRHNA and CDR2 SNTAGT. The CDR3 sequence is 13 residues long. The CDR3 DNA reads TGTGCCAGCAGGCAGGGGGCTAACACTGAAGCTTTCTTT. Residues: CASRQGANTEAFF.

The chain links TRBV3-1 (or the pseudogene TRBV3-2) to TRBJ1-1; 8 bases line up with TRBD1. From germline, CDR1 is LGHDT and CDR2 YNNKEL (reference sequence). The CDR3 is 13 residues long. With 4 bases clipped from V and 8 bases from J, the junction kept 6 bases outside the gene matches. CDR3 protein: CASSREGQGEAFF. The CDR3 DNA reads as TGTGCCAGCAGCCGAGAAGGACAGGGCGAAGCTTTCTTT.

The V and J genes are TRBV12-3 or TRBV12-4 and TRBJ1-4; TRBD1 matches 7 bases. The length of the CDR3 is 13 residues. Trimming cost V 6 bases and J 7 bases; bases outside gene matches: 5. CDR3 loop: CASSRDRGEKLFF. CDR3 nucleotide sequence: TGTGCCAGCAGCAGGGACAGAGGTGAAAAACTGTTTTTT.

The CDR3 DNA is TGCAGCGTTGATATCCTAGATACGCAGTATTTT. This codes for CSVDILDTQYF. The rearrangement joins TRBV29-1 to TRBJ2-3, with D unresolved. Germline assignment: CDR1 SQVTM and CDR2 ANQGSEA. V lost 3 bases, J lost 5 bases, and 6 bases lay in between. This CDR3 comprises 11 residues.